One sample yielded the 14 T cell receptor beta chains listed below, sequenced in a study of T-cell memory formation after mild COVID-19. A single record per CDR3 protein comes from TCRdb applying MiXCR to the 5' RACE reads. The sample has about 190,000 distinct CDR3 sequences; 15% to 20% are singletons. Sequencing used PBMCs or a T cell subset sorted from them (not recorded which). These receptors were taken from an adult woman who had mild COVID-19 (a few samples of this study predate the infection). Cell type and time point are not known.

The chain carries TRBV18 and TRBJ2-6; no definite D call. The CDR3 has 19 residues. The V and J ends lost 1 base and 0 bases respectively, with 16 bases between them. Germline V lookup: CDR1 KGHSH, CDR2 LQKENI. The CDR3 loop reads CASSPRTGARTSGANVLTF. DNA for the CDR3: TGTGCCAGCTCACCACGTACCGGAGCCCGGACCTCTGGGGCCAACGTCCTGACTTTC.

This chain links TRBV3-1 with TRBJ1-3; D is ambiguous. With 0 bases removed from V and 3 bases from J, the gap between germline ends came to 9 bases. The CDR3 has 15 amino acids. Germline values: CDR1 LGHDT, CDR2 YNNKEL (reference sequence). CDR3 in DNA: TGTGCCAGCAGCCAAGATCTGGGTTATGGAAACACCATATATTTT. Protein product: CASSQDLGYGNTIYF.

The gene calls are TRBV30 and TRBJ1-2; the D is unclear. Germline V CDR1 and CDR2: GTSNPN, SVGIG (reference sequence). This CDR3 contains 13 residues. Trimming cost V 2 bases and J 7 bases, with 14 bases left between them. CDR3 loop: CAWSRVPHSGYTF. CDR3 in DNA: TGTGCCTGGAGTAGGGTGCCCCATTCTGGCTACACCTTC.

The genes are TRBV5-1 and TRBJ1-3, with D perhaps TRBD1 (5 bases). Germline CDR1 SGHRS, CDR2 YFSETQ. This CDR3 comprises 15 residues. Trimming took off 6 bases at V and 0 bases at J, with 13 bases between the two ends. DNA for the CDR3: TGCGCCAGCAAAGGAGACAGCAGCTCTGGAAACACCATATATTTT. Protein: CASKGDSSSGNTIYF.

This clonotype was counted between two and nine times. The chain carries TRBV29-1 and TRBJ2-1, with D possibly TRBD1 on 6 matching bases. Germline V gene data show CDR1 as SQVTM and CDR2 as ANQGSEA. Trimming took 6 bases from V and 12 from J, leaving 15 bases between them. This CDR3 is 11 amino acids long. The CDR3 nucleotides read TGCAGCGTATACTCACAGGGAGCGCAGTTCTTC. This sequence encodes CSVYSQGAQFF.

This clonotype was seen a handful of times. The CDR3 end shows no conserved phenylalanine or tryptophan, and so a read error is likely. The limits of the CDR3 on the DNA are not certain, so only TCRdb's listed CDR3 is given. The CDR3 sequence: CASSPLFVRTL. V and J are TRBV23-1 and TRBJ2-4. TRBV23-1 is flagged as an ORF with uncertain function. With termini counted, the CDR3 has 11 amino acids.

CDR3 region: CASSLTSGSAYEQYF. CDR3 coding DNA: TGTGCCAGCAGTCTGACTAGCGGGAGTGCCTACGAGCAGTACTTC. The chain has TRBV12-3 or TRBV12-4 and TRBJ2-7; 12 positions agree with TRBD2. V trimming: 5 bases; J trimming: 2 bases; junction bases outside the gene matches: 4. This CDR3 is built from 15 residues.

V and J are TRBV6-5 and TRBJ2-5; TRBD1 matches at 9 bases. The CDR3 sequence is 13 residues long. V lost 6 bases, J lost 7 bases, and 6 bases stayed unmatched. Germline V gene sequence: CDR1 MNHEY, CDR2 SVGAGI. CDR3 loop: CASSRDRAGTQYF. The CDR3 DNA sequence: TGTGCCAGCAGCCGGGACAGGGCGGGGACCCAGTACTTC.

There are a few counts of this clonotype. The CDR3 loop reads CSAREQKGNNQPQHF. The CDR3 coding sequence is TGCAGTGCTAGGGAGCAGAAGGGTAACAATCAGCCCCAGCATTTT. The rearrangement uses TRBV20-1 and TRBJ1-5, with D unclear. The germline gives CDR1 DFQATT, CDR2 SNEGSKA (reference sequence). Deletions cut 3 bases from V and 3 bases from J, with 15 bases between. The CDR3 consists of 15 residues.

The chain carries TRBV7-3 and TRBJ1-2, with D unresolved. The CDR3 extends over 13 amino acids. Trimming left V 4 bases short and J 6 bases short, with 12 bases between. The germline V gene encodes CDR1 SGHTA and CDR2 FQGTGA. The CDR3 nucleotides are TGTGCCAGCAGCTCCCACCGTGGGGATGGCTACACCTTC. This translates into CASSSHRGDGYTF.

CDR3 in DNA: TGTGCCACCAGTGATCATGGTCCGGTGGAGACCCAGTACTTC. Protein: CATSDHGPVETQYF. The chain employs TRBV24-1 and TRBJ2-5; D unresolved. V gave up 3 bases and J gave up 5 bases, with 12 bases separating them. This CDR3 is built from 14 residues. The germline V gene has CDR1 KGHDR and CDR2 SFDVKD.

CDR3 sequence (DNA): TGCAGCGCCGCCGGGACAGGGGCTTACGAGCAGTACTTC. Protein product: CSAAGTGAYEQYF. V and J are TRBV20-1 and TRBJ2-7; TRBD1 matches 10 bases. Germline loops: CDR1 DFQATT, CDR2 SNEGSKA (reference sequence). CDR3 size: 13 residues.

The V gene is TRBV3-1, the J gene TRBJ1-3; D remains ambiguous. V shed 4 bases and J shed 2 bases, with 6 bases lying between them. Germline V gene data show CDR1 as LGHDT and CDR2 as YNNKEL (reference sequence). The CDR3 has 13 amino acids. CDR3 nucleotide sequence: TGTGCCAGCAGCCCGTCGGCTGGAAACACCATATATTTT. Amino acid sequence: CASSPSAGNTIYF.

To note about this clonotype: Mismatch with germline at one junction end may stem from a read error. This chain joins TRBV5-1 and TRBJ2-1; D ambiguous. From germline, CDR1 is SGHRS and CDR2 YFSETQ. The CDR3 length is 14 residues. Here the CDR3 DNA reads TGCGCCAGCAGCTTGGATACCTCCGACAATGAGCAGTTCTTC. Residues: CASSLDTSDNEQFF.